A selection of T cell receptor beta chains follows, all from one sample in a study of long-term antiretroviral therapy in people with HIV. Generated by immunoSEQ multiplex PCR, the TCRdb table keeps only in-frame clones and is missing some. The table records 20,000 to 30,000 clones, approximately 79% of them present only once. The source was unsorted PBMCs, collected 1.2 years after starting antiretroviral therapy. All receptors come from a woman aged 40 to 49 with HIV. The CDR3 runs from the conserved cysteine through the conserved F or W. Each record gives: V gene, J gene, D gene, clone size, CDR3 protein, CDR3 DNA. D genes are given only for firm matches. Clone size is not always given. Where it is, it says once, few, many or a class for expanded clones.

V gene: TRBV6-6; J gene: TRBJ1-2; D gene: -; clone size: -; CDR3 protein: CASSLRIGYGYTF; CDR3 DNA: TGTGCCAGCAGCCTCCGAATAGGGTATGGCTACACCTTC
V gene: TRBV28; J gene: TRBJ1-2; D gene: -; clone size: -; CDR3 protein: CASLRDSPYGYTF; CDR3 DNA: TGTGCCAGCTTGAGGGACTCCCCCTATGGCTACACCTTC
V gene: TRBV9; J gene: TRBJ1-5; D gene: -; clone size: once; CDR3 protein: CASSVDGGLNQPQHF; CDR3 DNA: TGTGCCAGCAGCGTAGACGGGGGCCTCAATCAGCCCCAGCATTTT
V gene: TRBV4-2; J gene: TRBJ2-7; D gene: -; clone size: -; CDR3 protein: CASSQGGGPSYEQYF; CDR3 DNA: TGTGCCAGCAGCCAAGGCGGGGGCCCCTCCTACGAGCAGTACTTC
V gene: TRBV2; J gene: TRBJ2-2; D gene: -; clone size: -; CDR3 protein: CASIRDANTGELFF; CDR3 DNA: TGTGCCAGCATCCGCGACGCGAACACCGGGGAGCTGTTTTTT
V gene: TRBV5-6; J gene: TRBJ2-1; D gene: -; clone size: -; CDR3 protein: CASSFAALEVNEQFF; CDR3 DNA: TGTGCCAGCAGCTTCGCGGCACTAGAGGTCAATGAGCAGTTCTTC
V gene: TRBV18; J gene: TRBJ1-1; D gene: -; clone size: -; CDR3 protein: CASSPLGGTEAFF; CDR3 DNA: TGTGCCAGCTCACCACTCGGAGGGACTGAAGCTTTCTTT
V gene: TRBV4-2; J gene: TRBJ1-1; D gene: -; clone size: -; CDR3 protein: CASSASGGTEAFF; CDR3 DNA: TGTGCCAGCAGCGCGTCGGGGGGCACTGAAGCTTTCTTT
V gene: TRBV5-1; J gene: TRBJ2-6; D gene: -; clone size: -; CDR3 protein: CASSLVGTVSSGANVLTF; CDR3 DNA: TGCGCCAGCAGCTTGGTCGGGACCGTGAGCTCTGGGGCCAACGTCCTGACTTTC
V gene: TRBV29-1; J gene: TRBJ2-1; D gene: -; clone size: -; CDR3 protein: CSVGDNEQFF; CDR3 DNA: TGCAGCGTTGGTGACAATGAGCAGTTCTTC
V gene: TRBV6-1; J gene: TRBJ1-5; D gene: TRBD1; clone size: -; CDR3 protein: CASSPDRGDQPQHF; CDR3 DNA: TGTGCCAGCAGCCCAGACAGGGGTGACCAGCCCCAGCATTTT
V gene: TRBV19; J gene: TRBJ1-3; D gene: -; clone size: -; CDR3 protein: CASSILTGTPSGNTIYF; CDR3 DNA: TGTGCCAGTAGTATTCTCACCGGGACCCCCTCTGGAAACACCATATATTTT
V gene: TRBV27; J gene: TRBJ1-4; D gene: -; clone size: -; CDR3 protein: CASSPAFSSTNEKLFF; CDR3 DNA: TGTGCCAGCAGTCCCGCTTTCAGTTCAACTAATGAAAAACTGTTTTTT
V gene: TRBV7-9; J gene: TRBJ1-3; D gene: -; clone size: -; CDR3 protein: CASSPIALGNTIYF; CDR3 DNA: TGTGCCAGCAGCCCAATTGCCCTCGGAAACACCATATATTTT
V gene: TRBV10-3; J gene: TRBJ2-1; D gene: -; clone size: -; CDR3 protein: CAISTPEGTRNEQFF; CDR3 DNA: TGTGCCATCAGTACCCCGGAGGGGACAAGGAATGAGCAGTTCTTC
V gene: TRBV9; J gene: TRBJ1-5; D gene: TRBD1; clone size: -; CDR3 protein: CASSGGQGNQPQHF; CDR3 DNA: TGTGCCAGCAGCGGGGGACAGGGGAATCAGCCCCAGCATTTT
V gene: TRBV5-1; J gene: TRBJ1-1; D gene: -; clone size: -; CDR3 protein: CASRRMDMNTEAFF; CDR3 DNA: TGCGCCAGCCGCCGAATGGATATGAACACTGAAGCTTTCTTT